This T cell receptor (beta chain) derives from a study of blood T cell repertoires in COVID-19. Looking at the study overall: There were acute and convalescent COVID-19 samples, and they came from the United States, Italy and Spain.

TCRdb's table, derived via immunoSEQ multiplex PCR, lists solely in-frame clones and lacks some. The table lists 55,000 to 75,000 clones, under 90% of them singletons. This CDR3 spans 12 amino acids. Trimming pared 5 bases from V and 6 bases from J, leaving 10 bases between. The germline gives CDR1 LNHDA, CDR2 SQIVND (reference sequence). Material: peripheral blood. The chain is built from TRBV19 and TRBJ1-1, with D possibly TRBD1 on 5 matching bases. The sequence came from a man aged 55 to 70 with acute or convalescent COVID-19. The CDR3 region is CASSGAPPEAFF. Written as DNA, the CDR3 is TGTGCCAGTAGTGGGGCGCCTCCTGAAGCTTTCTTT.